These 15 T cell receptor beta chains were sequenced from one sample in a study of CD8+ T cells in alopecia areata (dated by TCRdb to 2016 to 2018). The library came from the immunoSEQ multiplex PCR assay. For TCR sequencing, RNA was extracted from every sample and reverse transcribed into cDNA to serve as template. This immuneACCESS table, as held by TCRdb, lists in-frame sequences with V and J called but not all clones. Of the missing ones, under half trace to an unresolved V gene in checked studies; the others have no known cause. Within this sample are about 250,000 clones, with approximately 60% of them counted one time only. The ten most abundant clones make up about 0.9% of the sample. Sample treatment or condition, as interpreted from the label and publication: oral pan-JAK inhibitor, 5-10 mg twice daily. Sample: CD4+ T cells sorted from blood, taken between weeks 51 and 52, from a patient treated with tofacitinib. These receptors originate from a human donor with alopecia areata.

This chain uses TRBV30 with TRBJ1-6; D may be TRBD1 (6 bases). CDR1 and CDR2 (germline): GTSNPN, SVGIG (reference sequence). This CDR3 region has 14 residues. Trimming took off 1 base at V and 9 bases at J, with 13 bases between the two ends. The CDR3 DNA follows: TGTGCCTGGAGTGGAACAGGGAAATTTTCACCCCTCCACTTT. Translating it yields CAWSGTGKFSPLHF. Full variable domain (remainder filled in from reference TRBV30 and TRBJ1-6): SQTIHQWPATLVQPVGSPLSLECTVEGTSNPNLYWYRQAAGRGLQLLFYSVGIGQISSEVPQNLSASRPQDRQFILSSKKLLLSDSGFYLCAWSGTGKFSPLHFGNGTRLTVT.

The V and J genes are TRBV29-1 and TRBJ2-3; D perhaps matches TRBD1 (6 bases). CDR1 is SQVTM, CDR2 ANQGSEA, per germline. V was cut by 7 bases and J by 0 bases, with 11 bases left in between. There are 13 residues in the CDR3. CDR3 sequence: CSALGGSTDTQYF. CDR3 bases: TGCAGCGCCCTAGGGGGTAGCACAGATACGCAGTATTTT.

This clone came up a few times. V usage is TRBV5-5 and J usage is TRBJ1-2; 8 nucleotides match TRBD1. Looked up from germline, CDR1 is SGHKS and CDR2 is YYEKEE (reference sequence). V was pared by 2 bases and J by 5 bases, with 5 bases of the junction left unmatched. CDR3 length: 14 amino acids. DNA of the CDR3: TGTGCCAGCAGCTTCGCAGGGGGCAGGTATGGCTACACCTTC. It codes for CASSFAGGRYGYTF.

The rearrangement uses TRBV7-2 and TRBJ2-3; D gene uncertain. Germline V gene lookup returns CDR1 SGHTA and CDR2 FQGNSA. The CDR3 runs 11 residues. Trimming removed 1 base at V and 5 bases at J, with 1 base between. CDR3 nucleotide sequence: TGTGCCAGCAGCTTAGAAGATACGCAGTATTTT. Translating gives CASSLEDTQYF. The complete variable domain, with remaining parts taken from reference TRBV7-2 and TRBJ2-3, reads GAGVSQSPSNKVTEKGKDVELRCDPISGHTALYWYRQSLGQGLEFLIYFQGNSAPDKSGLPSDRFSAERTGGSVSTLTIQRTQQEDSAVYLCASSLEDTQYFGPGTRLTVL.

The gene calls are TRBV13 and TRBJ1-2; the D is unclear. Germline assignment: CDR1 PRHDT and CDR2 FYEKMQ (reference sequence). V shed 2 bases and J shed 6 bases, with 13 bases lying between them. The CDR3 extends over 14 amino acids. The CDR3, as DNA: TGTGCCAGCAGCTTACGAGACTCGACTAATGGCTACACCTTC. Its protein is CASSLRDSTNGYTF.

The table lists this clone with a few counts. Other DNA variants within this sample encode the same CDR3. In DNA form, the CDR3 reads TGCAGCGTTGGTGCGAGCACAGATACGCAGTATTTT. Translated, it gives CSVGASTDTQYF. V gene TRBV29-1 combines with J gene TRBJ2-3; D ambiguous. V lost 4 bases to trimming and J lost 0 bases, with 5 bases between them. Germline CDR1 reads SQVTM; CDR2 reads ANQGSEA. This CDR3 is built from 12 residues.

This clone was seen only a few times. The chain employs TRBV19 and TRBJ1-5, with D perhaps matching TRBD1 (6 bases). V lost 5 bases, J lost 2 bases, and 16 bases lay in between. CDR1 is LNHDA and CDR2 is SQIVND in the germline V gene (reference sequence). The CDR3 consists of 16 residues. The CDR3 sequence: CASSFTRGRGNQPQHF. The CDR3 nucleotides are TGTGCCAGTAGTTTCACGAGGGGGAGAGGCAATCAGCCCCAGCATTTT. Full variable domain (outside the CDR3, taken from reference TRBV19 and TRBJ1-5): DGGITQSPKYLFRKEGQNVTLSCEQNLNHDAMYWYRQDPGQGLRLIYYSQIVNDFQKGDIAEGYSVSREKKESFPLTVTSAQKNPTAFYLCASSFTRGRGNQPQHFGDGTRLSIL.

This clone was counted a few times. This chain uses TRBV29-1 with TRBJ2-5, with D uncertain. There are 10 residues in the CDR3. Germline CDR1 SQVTM, CDR2 ANQGSEA. With 1 base removed from V and 14 bases from J, the gap between germline ends came to 11 bases. The CDR3 nucleotides are TGCAGCGTTGAAGTCGGTAATTTATACTTC. Translated, it gives CSVEVGNLYF.

This clone was seen more than once but under ten times. The rearrangement joins TRBV14 to TRBJ1-6; D not resolved. CDR1 and CDR2 (germline): SGHDN, FVKESK. The CDR3 has 16 residues. The V end was cut by 0 bases, the J end by 3 bases, with 9 bases between. CDR3 bases: TGTGCCAGCAGCCAAGACACCAATCTCTATAATTCACCCCTCCACTTT. Translation: CASSQDTNLYNSPLHF.

The chain combines TRBV7-2 with TRBJ2-3; 11 bases line up with TRBD2. Germline CDR1 SGHTA, CDR2 FQGNSA. J gave up 5 bases and V 4 bases, and 2 bases lay outside the gene matches. The CDR3 covers 14 residues. CDR3 region: CASSSGLAGDTQYF. The CDR3 DNA reads TGTGCCAGCAGCTCCGGACTAGCGGGAGATACGCAGTATTTT.

This sequence joins TRBV7-2 and TRBJ2-5; no definite D call. Trimming pared 2 bases from V and 5 bases from J, leaving 6 bases between. CDR1 is SGHTA and CDR2 is FQGNSA in the germline V gene. This CDR3 has 12 amino acids. CDR3 region: CASSLFGETQYF. In DNA form, the CDR3 reads TGTGCCAGCAGCTTATTCGGGGAGACCCAGTACTTC.

The rearrangement uses TRBV7-3 and TRBJ2-7, with D maybe TRBD2 (5 bases). This CDR3 comprises 13 residues. Germline loops: CDR1 SGHTA, CDR2 FQGTGA. V was pared by 0 bases and J by 7 bases, with 10 bases between. CDR3 sequence: CASSLTGAREQYF. The CDR3 DNA follows: TGTGCCAGCAGCTTAACGGGAGCGAGGGAGCAGTACTTC. Based on the CDR3 plus reference TRBV7-3 and TRBJ2-7, the full variable domain is GAGVSQTPSNKVTEKGKYVELRCDPISGHTALYWYRQSLGQGPEFLIYFQGTGAADDSGLPNDRFFAVRPEGSVSTLKIQRTERGDSAVYLCASSLTGAREQYFGPGTRLTVT.

This chain links TRBV9 with TRBJ2-7; 10 bases match TRBD1. The CDR3 extends over 14 amino acids. Germline CDR1 is SGDLS and CDR2 is YYNGEE. J was trimmed by 6 bases and V by 3 bases; bases with no gene match: 6. As DNA, the CDR3 is TGTGCCAGCAGCGCGACAGGGGGCTTTGGCGAGCAGTACTTC. This encodes CASSATGGFGEQYF. Combining the CDR3 with reference TRBV9 and TRBJ2-7 gives the whole variable domain DSGVTQTPKHLITATGQRVTLRCSPRSGDLSVYWYQQSLDQGLQFLIQYYNGEERAKGNILERFSAQQFPDLHSELNLSSLELGDSALYFCASSATGGFGEQYFGPGTRLTVT.

This clone turned up a few times. The gene calls are TRBV29-1 and TRBJ1-1; no reliable D call. V lost 6 bases and J lost 10, with 18 bases in between. In germline, CDR1 is SQVTM, CDR2 ANQGSEA. The CDR3 runs to 12 residues. CDR3 sequence reads: CSVPSWEGSAFF. The CDR3 nucleotides are TGCAGCGTCCCCTCTTGGGAGGGCTCAGCTTTCTTT. The full variable domain, in which reference TRBV29-1 and TRBJ1-1 provide the parts outside the CDR3, is SAVISQKPSRDICQRGTSLTIQCQVDSQVTMMFWYRQQPGQSLTLIATANQGSEATYESGFVIDKFPISRPNLTFSTLTVSNMSPEDSSIYLCSVPSWEGSAFFGQGTRLTVV.

J is TRBJ1-1 and V is TRBV6-5; D uncertain. From germline, CDR1 is MNHEY and CDR2 SVGAGI. V dropped 5 bases and J dropped 3 bases, with 13 bases sitting between them. The length of the CDR3 is 14 residues. The CDR3 here is CASSRPGSDTEAFF. CDR3 sequence (DNA): TGTGCCAGCAGTAGACCGGGATCCGACACTGAAGCTTTCTTT.